The 3 T cell receptor beta chains presented below share a single source sample, sequenced in a study of T-cell reconstitution after alpha-beta-depleted transplantation in children. Unique molecular identifiers were incorporated during preparation of the TCRbeta library. TCRdb reprocessed the PCR reads via MiXCR and lists one record per CDR3 protein. This sample has 500,000 to 750,000 distinct CDR3 sequences, with under 15% found just once. The sequencing here drew on PBMCs, mostly from graft donor cells, taken 360 days after TCRalphabeta/CD19-depleted stem cell transplant. Receptors originate from a male patient between 10 and 17 years old who had a stem cell transplant for acute myeloid leukemia, so the T cells may come from the graft donor.

This clonotype was seen at least ten times. The V gene is TRBV28, the J gene TRBJ2-1; 8 bases are a match to TRBD2. Trimming cost V 7 bases and J 3 bases; bases outside gene matches: 8. Per the germline V gene, CDR1 is MDHEN and CDR2 is SYDVKM. The CDR3 sequence is 15 residues long. The CDR3 is CASTLAGGSYNEQFF. Here the CDR3 DNA reads TGTGCCAGCACTCTAGCGGGTGGGAGCTACAATGAGCAGTTCTTC.

The chain employs TRBV9 and TRBJ2-2; D remains ambiguous. The CDR3 length is 14 residues. Germline V gene lookup returns CDR1 SGDLS and CDR2 YYNGEE. The ends were cut back, 1 base at V and 1 base at J, with 5 bases in the middle. CDR3 nucleotides: TGTGCCAGCAGCGTACTAGTGAACACCGGGGAGCTGTTTTTT. As protein: CASSVLVNTGELFF.

CDR3 residues: CASSLRSGGSYEQYF. The CDR3, as DNA: TGTGCCAGCAGTTTAAGGTCAGGGGGCTCCTACGAGCAGTACTTC. This chain uses TRBV28 with TRBJ2-7; TRBD1 agrees at 7 bases. V gave up 2 bases and J gave up 0 bases; unmatched junction bases: 4. The germline V gene has CDR1 MDHEN and CDR2 SYDVKM. The CDR3 sequence is 15 residues long.